Here is one T cell receptor (beta chain) with its context. Antigen unknown. Read sequence stops 3 residues before the CDR3 end, and the germline J gene provides the missing end. These data are taken from a study of Tregs in tolerant kidney transplant recipients. Study-level findings and limits: Expanding Tregs on activated donor B cells appeared to best identify donor-specific TCRbeta clones. Antigen-driven expansion was suggested because donor-specific Tregs expanded more than all Tregs in tolerant patients. No direct test of biological reproducibility was done here.

Recipients received nonmyeloablative bone marrow transplants from related graft donors, with transient mixed chimerism. CD4+CD25+CD127- Tregs, CD4+CD25- non-Tregs, CD4 and CD8 cells were sorted. Assay used: immunoSEQ multiplex PCR; TCRdb lists only in-frame clones, some missing. The sample has 23,000 or so clones, and its top ten clones hold under 5%. The CDR3 sequence is 14 residues long. Looked up from germline, CDR1 is SGHRS and CDR2 is YFSETQ. After removal of 3 bases from V and 3 bases from J, the junction contained 1 base not matched to a gene. Specimen: CD4+ T cells from blood (PBMCs), collected 6 months after the transplant. The V call is TRBV5-1, the J call TRBJ2-7; TRBD2 aligns across 12 bases. The source of this sequence is a human patient who received a combined kidney and bone marrow transplant. These T cells may partly come from the graft donor. The part of the CDR3 DNA that was read is TGCGCCAGCAGCTGGACTAGCGGGGACTACGAG. It specifies CASSWTSGDYE. The full CDR3 reads CASSWTSGDYEQYF.